This TCR beta chain came from a study of naive and memory T cell subsets. General observations from the study: Naive repertoires, especially CD8, held a few larger clonotypes, possibly memory cells re-expressing CD45RA.

V gave up 5 bases and J gave up 0 bases, with 7 bases separating them. CDR3 length equals 14 residues. Both TRBC1 and TRBC2 were covered by a beta constant-region primer of two equimolar oligonucleotides. Ligated cDNA was amplified by four rounds of PCR with nested alpha and beta constant-region primers and SP2. TCRdb used MiXCR to reprocess the UMI-ligation and nested PCR reads, holding one entry per CDR3 protein. The table lists 95,000 to 110,000 distinct CDR3 sequences, roughly 15% of them singletons, with roughly 2.8% in the top ten. This clonotype was detected only a few times. Its antigen is still unknown.

This sequence originates from a human donor in good health. The rearrangement links TRBV12-3 or TRBV12-4 to TRBJ1-4; D not certain. What was sequenced was naive CD8+ T cells from blood. The CDR3 loop is CASSPDATNEKLFF. The CDR3 bases are TGTGCCAGCAGTCCCGATGCAACTAATGAAAAACTGTTTTTT.